This record concerns one T cell receptor beta chain sequence. Its antigen is unknown. The input lacks base qualities; no much larger clone sits a single base away. Between the V and J ends, shortened by 1 base and 7 bases respectively, the junction contains 11 bases. Measured from the cysteine to the phenylalanine, the CDR3 is 14 residues long. Only the CDR3 region is kept as DNA, spanning 42 bases read in frame from base 1. CDR1 and CDR2 are read off the germline V gene as SGHTA and FQGNSA. The data stem from a study of OX40 agonist ivuxolimab in advanced cancers. In terms of the full investigation: Ivuxolimab was a fully human IgG2 agonistic monoclonal antibody targeting the costimulatory receptor OX40 (CD134). Of the 50 or so patients in dose escalation, about 20 had hepatocellular carcinoma, some 15 had melanoma, 9 had renal cell carcinoma and 9 had head and neck cancer. The dose-escalation cohort was around 83% male with a mean age of about 54 years, ranging from about 20 to 85. The paper reports the monotherapy dose-escalation portion (N of about 50 patients) of the phase I ivuxolimab trial. The purpose of peripheral TCRbeta sequencing was to test whether ivuxolimab changed TCR sequence diversity and led to clonal T-cell expansion. Partial responses occurred in three dose-escalation patients, of whom one had hepatocellular carcinoma and two had cutaneous melanoma. Intravenous ivuxolimab was administered to patients every 2 weeks at six dose levels: 0.01, 0.1, 0.3, 1.5, 3 and 10 mg/kg. Patients were allowed to have had prior anti-PD-1, anti-PD-L1 or anti-CTLA-4 therapy, and 40% to 45% of the dose-escalation patients had previously received checkpoint inhibitors. Results and caveats for the whole study, not just this receptor: At doses of 0.1 to 3.0 mg/kg, clonal expansion of both CD4+ and CD8+ blood T cells was observed from baseline to week 6. Low levels of normalized T-cell clonal expansion were also seen in some nonresponding patients. In partial responders in the 0.1-3.0 mg/kg groups, normalized peripheral clonal expansion was found to be among the lowest, especially among CD8+ T cells. After ivuxolimab, CD8+ T cells had more expanded clones than CD4+ T cells on average. The antigen specificity of the peripheral T cells that underwent clonal expansion was not determined.

To sequence the TCRbeta CDR3 region, genomic DNA was isolated from the sorted cells. TCRbeta CDR3 regions were sequenced using the immunoSEQ Assay. The source is immuneACCESS, and TCRdb retained only in-frame sequences with V and J called. Part of the clones is not carried over; for the studies checked, unresolved V genes explain less than half of this, and the remainder is unexplained. The sample table records around 34,000 clones; about 86% of these occur just once. The top ten clones comprise over 1.2% of the sample. Patients with autoimmune disease history or receiving systemic immunosuppression were excluded from the trial. Peripheral blood for TCR sequencing was collected from all dose cohorts at baseline, on cycle 4 day 1, and on cycle 7 day 1. Samples came from an open-label, multicenter, first-in-human phase I dose-escalation trial of ivuxolimab. Adults with locally advanced or metastatic head and neck squamous cell, hepatocellular, melanoma or renal cell carcinoma were enrolled in the trial. Before TCR sequencing, CD4+ T cells and CD8+ T cells were sorted from peripheral blood as separate populations.

The chain joins TRBV7-2 to TRBJ2-1, with the D segment identity uncertain. Sequencing used CD4+ or CD8+ T cells sorted from blood, obtained in a trial of the OX40 agonist ivuxolimab. This sequence was found in an adult with an advanced solid tumor such as melanoma, head and neck, liver or kidney cancer. The CDR3 region: CASSLVAKGNEQFF. The bases are TGTGCCAGCAGCTTAGTAGCTAAAGGGAATGAGCAGTTCTTC.